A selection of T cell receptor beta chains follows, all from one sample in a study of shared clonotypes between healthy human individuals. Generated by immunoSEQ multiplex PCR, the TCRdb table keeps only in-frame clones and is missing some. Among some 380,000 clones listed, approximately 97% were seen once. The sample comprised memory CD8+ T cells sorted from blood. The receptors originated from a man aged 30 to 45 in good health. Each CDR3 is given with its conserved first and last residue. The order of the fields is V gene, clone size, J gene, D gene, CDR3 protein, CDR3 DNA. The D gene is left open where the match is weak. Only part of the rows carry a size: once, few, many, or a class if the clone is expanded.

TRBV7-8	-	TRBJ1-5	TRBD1	CASSFNRGLSQPQHF	TGTGCCAGCAGCTTTAACAGGGGGCTAAGTCAGCCCCAGCATTTT
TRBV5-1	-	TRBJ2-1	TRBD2	CASSLAPGLPYNEQFF	TGCGCCAGCAGCTTGGCGCCGGGACTACCTTACAATGAGCAGTTCTTC
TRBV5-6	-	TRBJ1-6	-	CASSLVRYNSPLHF	TGTGCCAGCAGCTTGGTCCGATATAATTCACCCCTCCACTTT
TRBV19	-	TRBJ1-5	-	CASSRRQGNQPQHF	TGTGCCAGTAGTCGCAGACAGGGCAATCAGCCCCAGCATTTT
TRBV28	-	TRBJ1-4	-	CASSQARKLFF	TGTGCCAGCAGTCAAGCCCGAAAACTGTTTTTT
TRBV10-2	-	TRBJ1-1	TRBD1	CASSPGQGRVTEAFF	TGCGCCAGCTCCCCGGGACAGGGAAGGGTCACTGAAGCTTTCTTT
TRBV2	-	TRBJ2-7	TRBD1	CASSLGTRTGSYEQYF	TGTGCCAGCAGCCTGGGGACGAGGACAGGGTCCTACGAGCAGTACTTC
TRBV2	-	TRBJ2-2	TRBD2	CASSEYPALAGNTGELFF	TGTGCCAGCAGTGAATACCCCGCTCTAGCGGGAAACACCGGGGAGCTGTTTTTT
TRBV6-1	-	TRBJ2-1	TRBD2	CASSDMGLAASYNEQFF	TGTGCCAGCAGTGACATGGGACTAGCGGCTTCCTACAATGAGCAGTTCTTC
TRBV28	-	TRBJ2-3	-	CASSRTYTQYF	TGTGCCAGCAGTCGGACTTATACGCAGTATTTT
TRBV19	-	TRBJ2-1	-	CASSITTRYNEQFF	TGTGCCAGTAGTATAACGACTAGGTACAATGAGCAGTTCTTC
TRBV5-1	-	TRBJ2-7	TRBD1	CASSPRDRDRKQYF	TGCGCCAGCAGCCCCCGGGACAGGGATCGCAAGCAGTACTTC
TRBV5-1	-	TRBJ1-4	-	CASSLVFGKEKLFF	TGCGCCAGCAGCTTGGTTTTTGGAAAAGAAAAACTGTTTTTT
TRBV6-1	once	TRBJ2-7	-	CASSTDSSYEQYF	TGTGCCAGCAGTACAGACAGCTCCTACGAGCAGTACTTC
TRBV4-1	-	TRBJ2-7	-	CASSLGPGTFFGYEQYF	TGCGCCAGCAGCCTCGGGCCCGGGACCTTCTTTGGGTACGAGCAGTACTTC
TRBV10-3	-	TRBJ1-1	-	CASLRGLYSNTEAFF	TGTGCCAGCCTCAGGGGCCTCTACTCGAACACTGAAGCTTTCTTT
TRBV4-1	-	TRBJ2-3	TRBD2	CASSQSSGMPTDTQYF	TGCGCCAGCAGCCAATCTAGCGGGATGCCCACAGATACGCAGTATTTT
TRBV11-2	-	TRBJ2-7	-	CASSRTYEQYF	TGTGCCAGCAGCCGAACCTACGAGCAGTACTTC
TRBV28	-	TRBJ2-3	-	CASRKLGPDTQYF	TGTGCCAGCAGAAAATTGGGGCCAGATACGCAGTATTTT
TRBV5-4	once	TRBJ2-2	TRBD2	CASSLPLAGGSGELFF	TGTGCCAGCAGCTTGCCCTTAGCGGGAGGCTCCGGGGAGCTGTTTTTT
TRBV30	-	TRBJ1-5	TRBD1	CAWASGQGNQPQHF	TGTGCCTGGGCCTCGGGACAGGGCAATCAGCCCCAGCATTTT
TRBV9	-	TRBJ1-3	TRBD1	CASSAGTARNTIYF	TGTGCCAGCAGCGCCGGGACAGCCCGAAACACCATATATTTT
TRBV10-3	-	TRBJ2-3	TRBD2	CAISDPTSGRLDTQYF	TGTGCCATCAGTGACCCAACTAGCGGGAGATTAGATACGCAGTATTTT
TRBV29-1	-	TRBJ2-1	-	CSVGRLVRDEQFF	TGCAGCGTTGGGCGGCTAGTCAGGGATGAGCAGTTCTTC
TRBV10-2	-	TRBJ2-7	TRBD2	CASSRETSGYNEQYF	TGCGCCAGCAGTAGGGAGACTAGCGGGTACAACGAGCAGTACTTC
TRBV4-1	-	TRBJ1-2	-	CASSQEGWGMIYGYTF	TGCGCCAGCAGCCAAGAGGGTTGGGGTATGATCTATGGCTACACCTTC
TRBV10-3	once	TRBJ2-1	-	CAISKYNEQFF	TGTGCCATCAGTAAGTACAATGAGCAGTTCTTC
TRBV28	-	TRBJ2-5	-	CASSLEGYRPETQYF	TGTGCCAGCAGTTTGGAAGGATACCGACCAGAGACCCAGTACTTC
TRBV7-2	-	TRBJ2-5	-	CASSSYPGWETQYF	TGTGCCAGCAGCTCCTATCCCGGGTGGGAGACCCAGTACTTC
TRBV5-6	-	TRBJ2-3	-	CASSLLNFGDTQYF	TGTGCCAGCAGCCTGCTTAATTTTGGAGATACGCAGTATTTT
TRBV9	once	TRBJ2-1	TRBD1	CASSAPDRVNYNEQFF	TGTGCCAGCAGCGCCCCGGACAGGGTGAACTACAATGAGCAGTTCTTC
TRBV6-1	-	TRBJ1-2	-	CASSEPVSGSYGYTF	TGTGCCAGCAGTGAACCAGTGTCAGGGAGCTATGGCTACACCTTC
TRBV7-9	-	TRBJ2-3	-	CASSPGGVARAGDTQYF	TGTGCCAGCAGCCCGGGTGGAGTGGCGAGGGCCGGAGATACGCAGTATTTT
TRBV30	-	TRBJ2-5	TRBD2	CAWTPTSGSLETQYF	TGTGCCTGGACACCGACTAGCGGGAGTCTGGAGACCCAGTACTTC
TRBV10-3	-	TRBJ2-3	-	CAISGRSDTQYF	TGTGCCATCAGTGGACGGTCAGATACGCAGTATTTT
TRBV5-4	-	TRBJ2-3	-	CASSLGEKLSDTQYF	TGTGCCAGCAGCTTGGGGGAAAAATTGTCAGATACGCAGTATTTT
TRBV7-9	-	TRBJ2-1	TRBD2	CASSLRAGTSNNEQFF	TGTGCCAGCAGCTTACGGGCCGGGACTAGCAACAATGAGCAGTTCTTC
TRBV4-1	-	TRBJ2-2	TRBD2	CASSHPLAGVGGGELFF	TGCGCCAGCAGCCACCCTCTAGCGGGAGTCGGAGGCGGGGAGCTGTTTTTT
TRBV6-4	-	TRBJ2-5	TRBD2	CASSGTSGRFGETQYF	TGTGCCAGCAGCGGGACTAGCGGGAGATTCGGAGAGACCCAGTACTTC
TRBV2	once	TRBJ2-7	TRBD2	CASSATGTSGHEQYF	TGTGCCAGCAGCGCCACCGGGACTAGTGGCCACGAGCAGTACTTC
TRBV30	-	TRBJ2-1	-	CAWSVGQGGNEQFF	TGTGCCTGGAGTGTAGGGCAGGGGGGCAATGAGCAGTTCTTC
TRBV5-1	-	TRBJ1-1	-	CASSAIRGLNTEAFF	TGCGCCAGCAGCGCGATCCGGGGATTGAACACTGAAGCTTTCTTT
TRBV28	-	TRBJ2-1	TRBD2	CASSPPSSGRTNEQFF	TGTGCCAGCAGTCCCCCCTCCAGCGGGAGGACTAATGAGCAGTTCTTC
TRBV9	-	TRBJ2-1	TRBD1	CASSRYRGQHNEQFF	TGTGCCAGCAGCCGATACAGGGGCCAGCACAATGAGCAGTTCTTC